Below are 18 T cell receptor beta chains sequenced from a single sample in a study of T-cell memory formation after mild COVID-19. TCRdb re-called the 5' RACE reads through MiXCR, storing one row per CDR3 protein. This sample has approximately 480,000 distinct CDR3 sequences; 15% to 20% occur once, and the top ten carry 10% to 15%. Sequenced: PBMCs or a T cell subset sorted from them (not recorded which). These receptors were obtained from an adult woman who had mild COVID-19 (a few samples of this study predate the infection). Cell type and time point are not known.

This clonotype has only a few counts. This sequence joins TRBV4-1 and TRBJ2-2, with 7 positions matching TRBD2. The V segment lost 1 base and the J segment 1 base; nucleotides outside the gene matches: 3. In germline, CDR1 is MGHRA, CDR2 YSYEKL. This CDR3 comprises 16 residues. In DNA, the CDR3 is TGCGCCAGCAGCCAAGGGGCGGGGGTGAACACCGGGGAGCTGTTTTTT. Translating it yields CASSQGAGVNTGELFF.

The rearrangement joins TRBV6-5 to TRBJ2-7; 9 bases line up with TRBD2. The CDR3 sequence is 15 residues long. The J segment lost 2 bases and the V segment lost 6 bases, leaving 8 bases of the junction unmatched. Germline-derived CDR1 and CDR2 are MNHEY and SVGAGI. Here the CDR3 reads CASSPTSGQTYEQYF. In DNA, the CDR3 is TGTGCCAGCAGCCCGACTAGCGGACAAACCTACGAGCAGTACTTC.

V is TRBV12-3 or TRBV12-4 and J is TRBJ1-2; D gene ambiguous. The V gene lost 5 bases and the J gene lost 4 bases, with 8 bases spanning the gap. The CDR3 spans 12 residues. The CDR3 here is CASSRSLYGYTF. DNA of the CDR3: TGTGCCAGCAGTCGGAGTCTCTATGGCTACACCTTC.

This clonotype has more than one count but fewer than ten. The genes are TRBV4-1 and TRBJ1-4; tentative D call: TRBD1 (5 bases). Germline CDR1 MGHRA, CDR2 YSYEKL. V lost 1 base and J 6 bases, leaving 18 bases between the germline ends. There are 17 residues in the CDR3. In nucleotides, the CDR3 is TGCGCCAGCAGCCAAGTCCCGACTTCGGGGGGGGATGAAAAACTGTTTTTT. Amino acids: CASSQVPTSGGDEKLFF.

This clonotype was recorded a few times. V and J are TRBV30 and TRBJ2-1, with 11 bases fitting TRBD2. The CDR3 has 13 amino acids. From germline, CDR1 is GTSNPN and CDR2 SVGIG (reference sequence). Germline trimming cut 4 bases from V and 6 bases from J; bases unmatched to any gene: 2. This chain's CDR3 is CAWTSGRFNEQFF. The CDR3 nucleotides are TGTGCCTGGACTAGCGGGAGGTTCAATGAGCAGTTCTTC.

The chain recombines TRBV5-8 with TRBJ2-5, with unresolved D. Trimming stripped 6 bases from V and 4 bases from J, with 13 bases between. Germline values: CDR1 SGHTS, CDR2 YDEGEE. The CDR3 is 13 amino acids. The CDR3 DNA reads as TGTGCCAGCATTCCCCAAGTGAGAGAGACCCAGTACTTC. It translates to CASIPQVRETQYF.

This clonotype occurred a few times. The chain couples TRBV19 to TRBJ2-6; 7 bases are a match to TRBD1. The ends lost 5 bases at V and 2 bases at J; junction bases unmatched: 3. The CDR3 has 15 residues. Germline V lookup: CDR1 LNHDA, CDR2 SQIVND (reference sequence). The CDR3 is CASSPDRAGANVLTF. The CDR3 DNA reads as TGTGCCAGTAGTCCTGACAGGGCTGGGGCCAACGTCCTGACTTTC.

This clonotype was counted only a few times. CDR3 DNA sequence: TGTGCCAGCAGCTTATCTGGGATCCCCTTGGGCAATGAGCAGTTCTTC. It translates to CASSLSGIPLGNEQFF. J is TRBJ2-1 and V is TRBV7-6; D not certain. Germline V CDR1 and CDR2: SGHVS, FNYEAQ. V dropped 2 bases and J dropped 6 bases, with 17 bases sitting between them. The CDR3 runs to 16 residues. Looking up the rest from reference TRBV7-6 and TRBJ2-1 gives the full variable domain: GAGVSQSPRYKVTKRGQDVALRCDPISGHVSLYWYRQALGQGPEFLTYFNYEAQQDKSGLPNDRFSAERPEGSISTLTIQRTEQRDSAMYRCASSLSGIPLGNEQFFGPGTRLTVL.

This chain links TRBV12-3 or TRBV12-4 with TRBJ1-1; TRBD1 might be the D (5 bases). V lost 5 bases, J lost 4 bases, and 8 bases lay in between. The CDR3 loop spans 12 amino acids. CDR3: CASSTGSTEAFF. The CDR3 region has the DNA TGTGCCAGCAGTACAGGAAGCACTGAAGCTTTCTTT.

This clonotype was recorded a few times. The chain is built from TRBV15 and TRBJ1-4; 7 bases fit TRBD1. V lost 3 bases to trimming and J lost 7 bases; unmatched junction nucleotides: 11. This CDR3 has 16 amino acids. The germline V gene has CDR1 LNHNV and CDR2 YYDKDF (reference sequence). In nucleotides, the CDR3 is TGTGCCACCAGCAGGCAGGGACAGTTGGTCGGTGAAAAACTGTTTTTT. Translated: CATSRQGQLVGEKLFF.

This clonotype has ten or more counts. This chain links TRBV7-2 with TRBJ1-1; no firm D call. CDR1 is SGHTA and CDR2 is FQGNSA in the germline V gene. This CDR3 comprises 17 residues. V lost 4 bases to trimming and J lost 1 base, with 19 bases between them. The CDR3 is CASSYSYIRRGNTEAFF. The DNA of the CDR3 is TGTGCCAGCAGCTATAGCTATATCCGACGGGGGAACACTGAAGCTTTCTTT.

This clonotype has just a few counts. The rearrangement joins TRBV20-1 to TRBJ1-1, with 8 bases matching TRBD1. J lost 5 bases, V lost 4 bases, and 12 bases had no gene match. The CDR3 sequence is 15 residues long. CDR1 and CDR2 from the germline V gene are DFQATT and SNEGSKA (reference sequence). The CDR3 here is CSAIQGAAIGTEAFF. In nucleotides, the CDR3 is TGCAGTGCTATCCAGGGGGCCGCGATAGGGACTGAAGCTTTCTTT.

This clonotype was counted a few times. V and J are TRBV5-1 and TRBJ2-1, with D unclear. The CDR3 covers 13 residues. Germline V lookup: CDR1 SGHRS, CDR2 YFSETQ. Trimming removed 4 bases at V and 1 base at J, with 6 bases between. The CDR3 protein is CASSKSSYNEQFF. The DNA of the CDR3 is TGCGCCAGCAGCAAAAGTTCCTACAATGAGCAGTTCTTC.

This clonotype occurred a few times. This rearrangement joins TRBV20-1 to TRBJ2-3; 10 positions match TRBD2. In germline, CDR1 is DFQATT, CDR2 SNEGSKA (reference sequence). V shed 3 bases, J shed 6 bases, and the junction held 6 bases outside the gene matches. The CDR3 sequence is 14 residues long. The CDR3 sequence is CSASPAGGPDTQYF. In nucleotides, the CDR3 is TGCAGTGCTAGCCCAGCGGGGGGGCCCGATACGCAGTATTTT.

The genes are TRBV30 and TRBJ1-1, with D possibly matching TRBD1 (5 bases). Trimming removed 4 bases at V and 3 bases at J, with 21 bases between. CDR1 is GTSNPN and CDR2 is SVGIG in the germline V gene (reference sequence). The CDR3 loop spans 16 amino acids. CDR3 region: CAWTSVRGGEDTEAFF. The DNA for the CDR3 is TGTGCCTGGACCTCCGTCCGGGGCGGTGAGGACACTGAAGCTTTCTTT.

The sample holds a few counts of this clonotype. The chain uses TRBV15 and TRBJ2-1, with 10 bases lining up with TRBD2. Germline CDR1 LNHNV, CDR2 YYDKDF (reference sequence). The CDR3 runs 17 residues. Trimming removed 3 bases from V and 4 bases from J; junction bases left unmatched: 9. CDR3 nucleotides: TGTGCCACCAGCAGCGGGGAAGCGGGAGGGAAATACAATGAGCAGTTCTTC. Amino acid sequence: CATSSGEAGGKYNEQFF.

The chain uses TRBV5-6 and TRBJ2-1, with D possibly being TRBD2 (6 bases). Germline V lookup: CDR1 SGHDT, CDR2 YYEEEE. V dropped 6 bases and J dropped 9 bases, with 19 bases sitting between them. This CDR3 is built from 14 residues. CDR3 loop: CASIGRDSNGEQFF. The DNA of the CDR3 is TGTGCCAGCATCGGCCGGGACTCCAACGGTGAGCAGTTCTTC. Complete variable domain (other parts from reference TRBV5-6 and TRBJ2-1): DAGVTQSPTHLIKTRGQQVTLRCSPKSGHDTVSWYQQALGQGPQFIFQYYEEEERQRGNFPDRFSGHQFPNYSSELNVNALLLGDSALYLCASIGRDSNGEQFFGPGTRLTVL.

This clonotype has more than one count but fewer than ten. The chain joins TRBV7-9 to TRBJ2-3, with a weak D call TRBD1 (5 bases). The CDR3 totals 14 residues. Deletions cut 1 base from V and 2 bases from J, with 7 bases between. CDR1 and CDR2 (germline): SEHNR, FQNEAQ (reference sequence). The CDR3 bases are TGTGCCAGCAGCTTAGAGGGGAACACAGATACGCAGTATTTT. This codes for CASSLEGNTDTQYF.